Listed here are 14 T cell receptor beta chains from one sample, sequenced in a study of OX40 agonist ivuxolimab in advanced cancers. Assay: immunoSEQ multiplex PCR; the TCRdb copy retains only in-frame clones and omits some. The sample includes approximately 79,000 clones, 94% seen only once; the top ten take roughly 22%. Here the sequenced sample was CD4+ or CD8+ T cells sorted from blood, taken in a trial of the OX40 agonist ivuxolimab. Source of these receptors: an adult with an advanced solid tumor such as melanoma, head and neck, liver or kidney cancer.

The rearrangement joins TRBV4-3 to TRBJ2-1; the D gene could be TRBD1 or TRBD2 (6 bases each). The CDR3 covers 12 residues. The germline CDR1 and CDR2 sequences are LGHNA and YSLEER. Between the trimmed V and J ends, which lost 4 bases and 10 bases, there was a span of 11 bases. The CDR3: CASSRGGTEQFF. For the CDR3, the DNA is TGCGCCAGCAGCCGTGGAGGGACAGAGCAGTTCTTC.

This rearrangement joins TRBV5-6 to TRBJ1-2; D may be TRBD1 (5 bases). Germline V CDR1 and CDR2: SGHDT, YYEEEE. Trimming shortened V by 2 bases and J by 3 bases, and 8 bases separated the two germline ends. The CDR3 spans 13 residues. The CDR3 nucleotides read TGTGCCAGCAGCTTTGGGGGGGACTATGGCTACACCTTC. The encoded protein is CASSFGGDYGYTF. Combining the CDR3 with reference TRBV5-6 and TRBJ1-2 gives the whole variable domain DAGVTQSPTHLIKTRGQQVTLRCSPKSGHDTVSWYQQALGQGPQFIFQYYEEEERQRGNFPDRFSGHQFPNYSSELNVNALLLGDSALYLCASSFGGDYGYTFGSGTRLTVV.

This sequence joins TRBV5-4 and TRBJ2-1; TRBD2 agrees at 9 bases. CDR1 and CDR2 (germline): SGHNT, YYREEE (reference sequence). CDR3 length: 13 residues. CDR3 DNA: TGTTCCGCGGGAGGGGGGCCTGGGAATGAGCAGTTCTTC. Encoded protein: CSAGGGPGNEQFF.

The chain uses TRBV18 and TRBJ2-6, with D possibly TRBD2 on 6 matching bases. This CDR3 is built from 19 residues. V lost 0 bases to trimming and J lost 0 bases, with 15 bases between them. Germline CDR1 KGHSH, CDR2 LQKENI. The CDR3 sequence is CASSPPEGTYPSGANVLTF. The CDR3 DNA follows: TGTGCCAGCTCACCACCGGAAGGGACTTACCCCTCTGGGGCCAACGTCCTGACTTTC.

The chain couples TRBV4-2 to TRBJ2-7; 12 positions match TRBD2. V shed 0 bases and J 7 bases; nucleotides not matched to a gene: 10. CDR3 length equals 17 residues. Germline V gene data show CDR1 as LGHNA and CDR2 as YNFKEQ. The CDR3 DNA is TGTGCCAGCAGCCAAGATTACCCACTAGCGGGAGGTGAGGAGCAGTACTTC. This codes for CASSQDYPLAGGEEQYF.

The chain recombines TRBV5-1 with TRBJ2-1; no reliable D call. Deletions cut 4 bases from V and 2 bases from J, with 10 bases between. In germline, CDR1 is SGHRS, CDR2 YFSETQ. The CDR3 is 14 amino acids. DNA for the CDR3: TGCGCCAGCAGCGGGATGGCCCCCTACAATGAGCAGTTCTTC. Its protein product is CASSGMAPYNEQFF.

The genes are TRBV27 and TRBJ2-3, with D perhaps TRBD1 or TRBD2 (5 bases each). Germline V CDR1 and CDR2: MNHEY, SMNVEV (reference sequence). CDR3 length equals 19 residues. V was cut by 0 bases and J by 2 bases, with 21 bases left in between. The CDR3 spells CASSLSGRGASQYTDTQYF. The DNA of the CDR3 is TGTGCCAGCAGTTTATCGGGTAGAGGGGCATCCCAATACACAGATACGCAGTATTTT.

The V and J genes are TRBV20-1 and TRBJ2-7; no clear D. Trimming shortened V by 6 bases and J by 2 bases, and 8 bases separated the two germline ends. CDR3 length: 11 amino acids. Germline V gives CDR1 DFQATT, CDR2 SNEGSKA (reference sequence). The CDR3: CSALLTYEQYF. The CDR3 DNA reads as TGCAGTGCCCTTCTCACCTACGAGCAGTACTTC.

The chain joins TRBV27 to TRBJ1-5; 10 nucleotides line up with TRBD1. Looked up from germline, CDR1 is MNHEY and CDR2 is SMNVEV (reference sequence). Trimming cost V 3 bases and J 5 bases; bases outside gene matches: 4. The CDR3 has 15 residues. CDR3: CASSFGQGGDQPQHF. CDR3 nucleotides: TGTGCCAGCAGTTTTGGACAGGGGGGAGATCAGCCCCAGCATTTT.

In its sample, this clone was seen once. V gene TRBV19 combines with J gene TRBJ2-3; unclear D gene. CDR1 is LNHDA, CDR2 SQIVND, per germline (reference sequence). V was trimmed by 2 bases and J by 0 bases, leaving 12 bases between them. CDR3 length: 16 residues. This chain's CDR3 is CASSIFGTRSTDTQYF. The CDR3 DNA reads as TGTGCCAGTAGTATATTTGGAACGAGGAGCACAGATACGCAGTATTTT. Complete variable domain (other parts from reference TRBV19 and TRBJ2-3): DGGITQSPKYLFRKEGQNVTLSCEQNLNHDAMYWYRQDPGQGLRLIYYSQIVNDFQKGDIAEGYSVSREKKESFPLTVTSAQKNPTAFYLCASSIFGTRSTDTQYFGPGTRLTVL.

This clone came up once. The chain carries TRBV4-1 and TRBJ2-7, with D tentatively TRBD2 (6 bases). V was shortened by 0 bases and J by 7 bases, with 22 bases between the two germline ends. CDR3 length: 17 residues. Per the germline V gene, CDR1 is MGHRA and CDR2 is YSYEKL. The CDR3: CASSQDHRGGTSREQYF. The CDR3 DNA is TGCGCCAGCAGCCAAGATCACCGGGGCGGGACGAGTAGGGAGCAGTACTTC.

The rearrangement links TRBV4-3 to TRBJ2-3, with D possibly matching TRBD1 (5 bases). The V end was cut by 4 bases, the J end by 0 bases, with 11 bases between. CDR3 length: 15 residues. Germline CDR1 LGHNA, CDR2 YSLEER. CDR3 residues: CASSPDSGSTDTQYF. The DNA for the CDR3 is TGCGCCAGCAGCCCCGACAGTGGCAGCACAGATACGCAGTATTTT.

The V gene is TRBV11-2, the J gene TRBJ2-7; D is possibly TRBD2 (6 bases). V was trimmed by 5 bases and J by 5 bases, leaving 19 bases between them. The germline V gene encodes CDR1 SGHAT and CDR2 FQNNGV. The CDR3 is 15 residues long. The CDR3 loop is CASSRDFPGVNEQYF. The CDR3 DNA follows: TGTGCCAGCAGCCGTGACTTCCCGGGGGTGAACGAGCAGTACTTC.

This chain joins TRBV11-2 and TRBJ2-2, with 9 bases aligning to TRBD1. This CDR3 has 16 amino acids. With V trimmed by 5 bases and J by 4 bases, 8 bases remained unmatched. Looked up from germline, CDR1 is SGHAT and CDR2 is FQNNGV. The CDR3 sequence: CASSPTGGVGTGELFF. The DNA of the CDR3 is TGTGCCAGCAGCCCAACAGGGGGCGTGGGCACCGGGGAGCTGTTTTTT.